This T cell receptor (beta chain) appears in the sequencing data of a study of CD8+ T cells in alopecia areata. Treatment given: oral pan-JAK inhibitor, 5-10 mg twice daily. The study team obtained lesional scalp punch biopsies and peripheral blood from alopecia areata patients. The junction had 2 bases not matched to a gene; V was cut back by 5 bases and J by 3 bases. From germline, CDR1 is MNHNY and CDR2 SVGAGI (reference sequence). The CDR3 consists of 14 residues. As the sequencing template, cDNA was produced by extracting RNA and reverse transcribing it. Profiled with immunoSEQ multiplex PCR; TCRdb holds only in-frame clones, not every one. The table has about 180,000 clones, around 51% seen once.

The TCR was taken from a human donor with alopecia areata. The sample consisted of CD8+ T cells sorted from blood, taken at week 52, from a patient treated with tofacitinib. The chain couples TRBV6-6 to TRBJ1-5; 9 bases match TRBD1. The CDR3 DNA follows: TGTGCCAGCAGTCACAGGGGGCTCAATCAGCCCCAGCATTTT. Its protein is CASSHRGLNQPQHF.